The 29 T cell receptor beta chains below all came from one sample that was sequenced in a study of blood T cell repertoires in COVID-19 (dated by TCRdb to the early 2020s). Library creation used the immunoSEQ multiplex PCR assay. TCRdb stores this immuneACCESS table with in-frame sequences only. Part of the clones is absent; in the studies checked, under half of the shortfall reflects unresolved V genes, and no reason is known for the rest. The sample table shows 200,000 to 250,000 clones, and around four fifths are seen once. The top ten clones comprise over 1.5% of the sample. Sequencing was done on a sample of peripheral blood. The receptors come from a woman over 75 with acute or convalescent COVID-19.

This chain connects TRBV5-6 to TRBJ2-7; D unclear. Per germline, CDR1 SGHDT and CDR2 YYEEEE. CDR3 length: 12 amino acids. V lost 0 bases, J lost 4 bases, and 5 bases lay in between. The CDR3 is CASSLGIYEQYF. As DNA, the CDR3 is TGTGCCAGCAGCTTGGGTATTTACGAGCAGTACTTC.

The CDR3, as DNA: TGTGCAAGTCGCTTAGGGGGGACTAGCGGGAGCAGGGAGACCCAGTACTTC. This translates into CASRLGGTSGSRETQYF. The rearrangement uses TRBV12-2 and TRBJ2-5; TRBD2 is the table's D call and was not checked against the DNA. TRBV12-2 is given as a pseudogene. The CDR3 is 17 residues long.

This clone was detected only a few times. The chain uses TRBV5-1 and TRBJ2-2; D not resolved. Germline-derived CDR1 and CDR2 are SGHRS and YFSETQ. The V gene lost 1 base and the J gene lost 3 bases, with 4 bases spanning the gap. CDR3 length: 13 residues. In DNA, the CDR3 is TGCGCCAGCAGCTTGTCAGACACCGGGGAGCTGTTTTTT. Its protein product is CASSLSDTGELFF.

This clone was detected once. The rearrangement links TRBV7-2 to TRBJ1-1, with D maybe TRBD1 (5 bases). The CDR3 covers 12 residues. CDR1 and CDR2 (germline): SGHTA, FQGNSA. The germline V and J ends were trimmed by 5 bases and 7 bases, with 11 bases remaining between them. The CDR3 DNA sequence: TGTGCCAGCAGCACCCAGGGTTTTGAAGCTTTCTTT. It is translated as CASSTQGFEAFF. The whole variable domain, filled in from reference TRBV7-2 and TRBJ1-1, reads GAGVSQSPSNKVTEKGKDVELRCDPISGHTALYWYRQSLGQGLEFLIYFQGNSAPDKSGLPSDRFSAERTGGSVSTLTIQRTQQEDSAVYLCASSTQGFEAFFGQGTRLTVV.

The V gene is TRBV2, the J gene TRBJ1-6; 8 positions match TRBD1. This CDR3 spans 16 amino acids. In germline, CDR1 is SNHLY, CDR2 FYNNEI. The J segment lost 9 bases and the V segment lost 2 bases, leaving 9 bases of the junction unmatched. CDR3 DNA: TGTGCCAGCAGTGAAATCCTTGGACAGGGTACTTCACCCCTCCACTTT. This gives the protein CASSEILGQGTSPLHF.

The rearrangement uses TRBV5-8 and TRBJ1-5; TRBD1 is a possible D gene (6 bases). CDR1 is SGHTS, CDR2 YDEGEE, per germline. The ends were cut back, 4 bases at V and 6 bases at J, with 14 bases in the middle. The CDR3 is 14 residues long. The CDR3, as DNA: TGTGCCAGCAGCCCCGGGACACGAAGTCAGCCCCAGCATTTT. It is translated as CASSPGTRSQPQHF.

The chain couples TRBV27 to TRBJ2-1; 11 bases are shared with TRBD2. Unmatched junction bases numbered 8, after V lost 3 bases and J lost 1 base. The length of the CDR3 is 18 residues. The V gene's germline CDR1 is MNHEY and CDR2 SMNVEV (reference sequence). This CDR3 reads CASSFRSGRDRSYNEQFF. The DNA for the CDR3 is TGTGCCAGCAGTTTCCGTAGCGGGAGGGATCGGTCCTACAATGAGCAGTTCTTC.

This clone was seen once. The chain links TRBV28 to TRBJ2-7, with D maybe TRBD2 (5 bases). This CDR3 comprises 14 residues. Per germline, CDR1 MDHEN and CDR2 SYDVKM. V was pared by 7 bases and J by 5 bases, with 18 bases between. The CDR3 region has the DNA TGTGCCAGCAACCGTGTGGGAGTACTGAACGAGCAGTACTTC. Protein sequence: CASNRVGVLNEQYF.

The chain couples TRBV19 to TRBJ2-4, with 12 bases lining up with TRBD2. The CDR3 totals 15 residues. The germline gives CDR1 LNHDA, CDR2 SQIVND (reference sequence). After removal of 9 bases from V and 2 bases from J, the junction contained 5 bases not matched to a gene. As DNA, the CDR3 is TGTGCCAGCACTAGCGGGGGGCGGTCCAAAAACATTCAGTACTTC. Translated, it gives CASTSGGRSKNIQYF.

The V call is TRBV11-3, the J call TRBJ2-3; possible D gene TRBD1, 5 bases. Germline CDR1 SGHNT, CDR2 YENEEA. This CDR3 contains 12 residues. Trimming removed 7 bases from V and 7 bases from J, with 12 bases in between. The CDR3 sequence: CASTGPDNTQYF. CDR3 nucleotides: TGTGCCAGCACAGGGCCCGATAATACGCAGTATTTT.

The J gene is TRBJ1-2, the V gene TRBV29-1, with D maybe TRBD1 (6 bases). The V end lost 6 bases, the J end lost 1 base, and 15 bases lay between the germline ends. The CDR3 is 14 amino acids. Germline V gene sequence: CDR1 SQVTM, CDR2 ANQGSEA. The CDR3 DNA follows: TGCAGCGTAGTAGACAGGTCGAATAACTATGGCTACACCTTC. This gives the protein CSVVDRSNNYGYTF.

The chain is built from TRBV28 and TRBJ1-5; no clear D gene. The germline CDR1 and CDR2 sequences are MDHEN and SYDVKM. The CDR3 loop spans 17 amino acids. Trimming took 3 bases from V and 1 from J, leaving 16 bases between them. Written as DNA, the CDR3 is TGTGCCAGCAGTTTTATCGACACCCGCACCAGCAATCAGCCCCAGCATTTT. Amino acid sequence: CASSFIDTRTSNQPQHF.

The genes are TRBV3-1 (or the pseudogene TRBV3-2) and TRBJ1-2; TRBD1 agrees at 7 bases. V lost 0 bases and J lost 7; bases outside the gene matches: 5. Germline V gene data show CDR1 as LGHDT and CDR2 as YNNKEL (reference sequence). This CDR3 is built from 14 residues. The CDR3 nucleotides read TGTGCCAGCAGCCAAGATTCAGGGGGAGGTGGCTACACCTTC. It is translated as CASSQDSGGGGYTF.

The sample holds a few counts of this clone. The chain is built from TRBV24-1 and TRBJ2-3, with D perhaps matching TRBD1 (5 bases). Trimming removed 3 bases from V and 4 bases from J, with 10 bases in between. The CDR3 consists of 14 residues. Germline V gene data show CDR1 as KGHDR and CDR2 as SFDVKD. The CDR3 protein is CATSDPLQADTQYF. The CDR3 DNA reads TGTGCCACCAGTGATCCCTTACAGGCAGATACGCAGTATTTT.

J is TRBJ1-5 and V is TRBV2; TRBD1 is a possible D gene (5 bases). CDR1 is SNHLY and CDR2 is FYNNEI in the germline V gene. V was clipped by 4 bases and J by 2 bases, with 9 bases between them. This CDR3 contains 14 residues. The CDR3 bases are TGTGCCAGCAGTGTCGGCAGGGGCAATCAGCCCCAGCATTTT. It yields the protein CASSVGRGNQPQHF.

V usage is TRBV4-3 and J usage is TRBJ1-1; D is unclear. The CDR3 sequence is 14 residues long. V gave up 4 bases and J gave up 1 base, with 10 bases separating them. Germline V gene data show CDR1 as LGHNA and CDR2 as YSLEER. CDR3 region: CASSLLLWNTEAFF. CDR3 bases: TGCGCCAGCAGCCTACTGCTCTGGAACACTGAAGCTTTCTTT.

The genes are TRBV7-2 and TRBJ1-3; possible D gene TRBD1, 5 bases. The V end was cut by 1 base, the J end by 0 bases, with 10 bases between. CDR1 and CDR2 from the germline V gene are SGHTA and FQGNSA. The CDR3 length is 16 residues. The CDR3 sequence: CASSLGRVGSGNTIYF. CDR3 nucleotide sequence: TGTGCCAGCAGCTTAGGCAGGGTGGGCTCTGGAAACACCATATATTTT.

The genes are TRBV2 and TRBJ1-2; D gene ambiguous. CDR3 length equals 14 residues. V lost 6 bases, J lost 8 bases, and 19 bases lay in between. The germline gives CDR1 SNHLY, CDR2 FYNNEI. Here the CDR3 DNA reads TGTGCCAGCAGGTTCGTCGGCGGAGGGCAGGGCTACACCTTC. It yields the protein CASRFVGGGQGYTF.

This chain uses TRBV5-3 with TRBJ2-7; 9 nucleotides agree with TRBD1. TRBV5-3 is flagged as an ORF with uncertain function. The CDR3 spans 16 residues. The V segment lost 4 bases and the J segment 2 bases; nucleotides outside the gene matches: 10. CDR3: CARSKGCRTGAYEQYF. The CDR3 coding sequence is TGTGCCAGAAGCAAAGGATGCCGGACAGGGGCCTACGAGCAGTACTTC.

The V and J genes are TRBV19 and TRBJ1-2; no firm D call. V was clipped by 1 base and J by 0 bases, with 6 bases between them. The germline CDR1 and CDR2 sequences are LNHDA and SQIVND (reference sequence). The CDR3 is 14 residues long. The CDR3 reads CASSIGPTNYGYTF. As DNA, the CDR3 is TGTGCCAGTAGTATAGGGCCGACTAACTATGGCTACACCTTC.

V usage is TRBV7-2 and J usage is TRBJ2-3; 14 nucleotides align to TRBD2. The junction had 8 bases not matched to a gene; V was cut back by 0 bases and J by 6 bases. The CDR3 extends over 18 amino acids. CDR1 and CDR2 from the germline V gene are SGHTA and FQGNSA. CDR3 region: CASSLALTSGGAGDTQYF. As DNA, the CDR3 is TGTGCCAGCAGCTTAGCTCTGACTAGCGGGGGGGCCGGGGATACGCAGTATTTT.

The sample holds a few counts of this clone. The chain uses TRBV3-1 (or the pseudogene TRBV3-2) and TRBJ2-2, with TRBD2 matching over 8 bases. The CDR3 consists of 15 residues. Per germline, CDR1 LGHDT and CDR2 YNNKEL (reference sequence). The J segment lost 6 bases and the V segment lost 5 bases, leaving 8 bases of the junction unmatched. CDR3 DNA sequence: TGTGCCAGCAGCGTTCTAGCGGGTGGGTCCGGGGAGCTGTTTTTT. Translated, it gives CASSVLAGGSGELFF.

This clone was seen more than once but under ten times. The CDR3 region has the DNA TGTGCCAGCAGCCCTACTCGCACGGGAGGGGCTTTCTTT. Translated: CASSPTRTGGAFF. The V gene is TRBV14, the J gene TRBJ1-1; D is undetermined. The ends were cut back, 4 bases at V and 11 bases at J, with 17 bases in the middle. The CDR3 contains 13 residues. The germline V gene encodes CDR1 SGHDN and CDR2 FVKESK.

The chain uses TRBV27 and TRBJ1-5; D not resolved. Germline V lookup: CDR1 MNHEY, CDR2 SMNVEV (reference sequence). V was shortened by 6 bases and J by 3 bases, with 6 bases between the two germline ends. The CDR3 runs to 12 residues. The CDR3 nucleotides read TGTGCCAGCAGCCGTATCAATCAGCCCCAGCATTTT. Protein sequence: CASSRINQPQHF.

The chain combines TRBV21-1 with TRBJ2-5; no check of the table's D call, TRBD2, against the DNA was made. TRBV21-1 is a documented pseudogene. This CDR3 region has 17 residues. CDR3 sequence: CASSLTGTSGYQETQYF. The DNA for the CDR3 is TGTGCCAGCAGCTTAACCGGGACTAGCGGATACCAAGAGACCCAGTACTTC.

The genes are TRBV5-1 and TRBJ1-5; D may be TRBD1 (6 bases). This CDR3 has 14 amino acids. V lost 0 bases and J lost 4, with 8 bases in between. CDR1 SGHRS and CDR2 YFSETQ come from the germline V gene. CDR3 in amino acids: CASSLADRNQPQHF. The CDR3 DNA follows: TGCGCCAGCAGCTTGGCCGACAGGAATCAGCCCCAGCATTTT.

The chain recombines TRBV11-3 with TRBJ2-5, with 10 bases matching TRBD2. The CDR3 length is 17 residues. Germline CDR1 is SGHNT and CDR2 is YENEEA. Trimming removed 3 bases from V and 5 bases from J; junction bases left unmatched: 12. The CDR3 sequence is CASSFLASGSGGETQYF. CDR3 coding DNA: TGTGCCAGCAGCTTCTTAGCTAGCGGGAGCGGAGGGGAGACCCAGTACTTC. The variable domain in full, completed from reference TRBV11-3 and TRBJ2-5, reads EAGVVQSPRYKIIEKKQPVAFWCNPISGHNTLYWYLQNLGQGPELLIRYENEEAVDDSQLPKDRFSAERLKGVDSTLKIQPAELGDSAVYLCASSFLASGSGGETQYFGPGTRLLVL.

The chain employs TRBV10-2 and TRBJ1-2; 7 bases fit TRBD1. CDR3 size: 16 residues. From germline, CDR1 is WSHSY and CDR2 SAAADI. Trimming took 4 bases from V and 1 from J; bases not matched to a gene: 9. In DNA, the CDR3 is TGCGCCAGCAGTGGCCACGTCGGGACAGATAACTATGGCTACACCTTC. Its translation is CASSGHVGTDNYGYTF.

The J gene is TRBJ1-1, the V gene TRBV2; D is perhaps TRBD1 (5 bases). This CDR3 spans 13 amino acids. Trimming cost V 7 bases and J 5 bases, with 14 bases left between them. Germline CDR1 reads SNHLY; CDR2 reads FYNNEI. As DNA, the CDR3 is TGTGCCAGCAATCCTCGGGGGGAAACTGAAGCTTTCTTT. The encoded protein is CASNPRGETEAFF.